One sample yielded the 2 T cell receptor beta chains listed below, sequenced in a study of neurological immune-mediated disorders (dated by TCRdb to the late 2010s). In the paper's terms, the time point label means: longitudinal time-point 3. The library was made by 5' RACE. Sequencing used an Illumina HiSeq 2500. TCRdb trimmed the raw reads at Q25, called clones with MiXCR and kept productive beta chains. Rows matching on CDR3 protein sequence are summarized as one entry with the most common DNA and genes. In all, the sample holds roughly 100,000 distinct CDR3 sequences, and 11% of those were seen once. The ten largest make up approximately 3.3% of the sample. The sequencing sample was made of PBMCs. These TCRs come from a female donor with HTLV-1-associated myelopathy (HAM/TSP).

This clonotype was recorded many times. V usage is TRBV5-1 and J usage is TRBJ2-3; D gene ambiguous. Germline CDR1 is SGHRS and CDR2 is YFSETQ. The length of the CDR3 is 15 residues. Trimming left V 4 bases short and J 2 bases short, with 14 bases between. CDR3 amino acids: CASSILGPNTDTQYF. The CDR3, as DNA: TGCGCCAGCAGCATACTCGGACCAAACACAGATACGCAGTATTTT.

The J gene is TRBJ2-7, the V gene TRBV5-1, with a possible D match to TRBD1 (6 bases). This CDR3 is built from 16 residues. Germline loops: CDR1 SGHRS, CDR2 YFSETQ. The germline V and J ends were trimmed by 2 bases and 1 base, with 16 bases remaining between them. The CDR3 nucleotides read TGCGCCAGCAGCTTCCGAGAGACAGGACAGTCCTACGAGCAGTACTTC. This encodes CASSFRETGQSYEQYF.